This TCR beta chain was identified in a study of human T cells and chemical hapten exposure. In the study overall: Weekly scalp doses of diphenylcyclopropenone were given to patients during the roughly 25-week study. Study-wide results and caveats: Expanded TCRs created a significantly greater count of big CDR3 similarity clusters than controls did.

The library put unique molecular identifiers onto individual cDNA molecules. MiXCR was run by TCRdb on the RACE reads, yielding one entry per CDR3 protein. The data contain about 120,000 distinct CDR3 sequences, roughly 12% of them singletons. With 5 bases clipped from V and 0 bases from J, the junction kept 8 bases outside the gene matches. CDR3 length: 17 residues. The germline gives CDR1 SGHTA, CDR2 FQGNSA. Time point described: pre-sensitization, week 0. The treatment is: therapeutic diphenylcyclopropenone sensitization with weekly scalp DPC. People who gave samples had alopecia, were 18 to 70 years old, and were suitable for DPC. This clonotype was seen more than once but under ten times. Its antigen is still unknown.

The receptor was isolated from a young woman with alopecia areata. Some clones in this sample may be carry-over from other donors' samples. V gene TRBV7-2 combines with J gene TRBJ2-3; 10 bases fit TRBD2. The specimen was whole blood, collected in connection with sensitization to the hapten diphenylcyclopropenone (DPC). The CDR3 spells CASSLRTSGSSTDTQYF. DNA of the CDR3: TGTGCCAGCAGCCTCCGGACTAGCGGATCTAGCACAGATACGCAGTATTTT. The whole variable domain, remainder taken from reference TRBV7-2 and TRBJ2-3, is GAGVSQSPSNKVTEKGKDVELRCDPISGHTALYWYRQSLGQGLEFLIYFQGNSAPDKSGLPSDRFSAERTGGSVSTLTIQRTQQEDSAVYLCASSLRTSGSSTDTQYFGPGTRLTVL.